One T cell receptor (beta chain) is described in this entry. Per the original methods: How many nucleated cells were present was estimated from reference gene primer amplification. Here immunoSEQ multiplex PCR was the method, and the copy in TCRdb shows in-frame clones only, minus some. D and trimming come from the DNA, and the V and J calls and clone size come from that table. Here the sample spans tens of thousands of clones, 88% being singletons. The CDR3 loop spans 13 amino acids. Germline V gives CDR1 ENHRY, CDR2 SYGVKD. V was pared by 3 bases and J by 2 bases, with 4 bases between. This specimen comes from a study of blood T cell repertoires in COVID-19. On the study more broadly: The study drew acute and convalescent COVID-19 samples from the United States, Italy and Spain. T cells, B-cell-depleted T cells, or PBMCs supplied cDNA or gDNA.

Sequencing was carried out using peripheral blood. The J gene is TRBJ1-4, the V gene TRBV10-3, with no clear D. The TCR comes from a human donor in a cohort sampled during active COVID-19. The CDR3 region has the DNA TGTGCCATCAGTGAAGCGACTAATGAAAAACTGTTTTTT. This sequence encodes CAISEATNEKLFF.